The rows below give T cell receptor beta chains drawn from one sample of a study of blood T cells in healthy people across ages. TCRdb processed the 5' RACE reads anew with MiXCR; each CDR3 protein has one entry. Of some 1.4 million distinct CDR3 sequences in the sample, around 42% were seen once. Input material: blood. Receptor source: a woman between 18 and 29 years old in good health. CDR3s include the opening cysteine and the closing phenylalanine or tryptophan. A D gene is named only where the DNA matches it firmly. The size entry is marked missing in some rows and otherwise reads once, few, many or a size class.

CDR3: CASSAESGVKADTQYF; DNA: TGTGCCAGCAGCGCGGAAAGCGGGGTAAAGGCAGATACGCAGTATTTT; size: .; V: TRBV9; J: TRBJ2-3; D: TRBD2
CDR3: CSASYFLGPQHF; DNA: TGCAGTGCTAGTTACTTTTTAGGGCCCCAGCATTTT; size: .; V: TRBV20-1; J: TRBJ1-5; D: .
CDR3: CASSLGASSGNEQYF; DNA: TGTGCCAGCAGCTTAGGGGCTAGCTCAGGCAATGAGCAGTACTTC; size: .; V: TRBV7-9; J: TRBJ2-7; D: .
CDR3: CSGGSQEETRYF; DNA: TGCAGTGGGGGGAGCCAGGAAGAGACCCGGTACTTC; size: .; V: TRBV20-1; J: TRBJ2-7; D: .
CDR3: CASSLRAGAFNNEQFF; DNA: TGTGCCAGCAGTTTAAGGGCGGGGGCTTTCAACAATGAGCAGTTCTTC; size: .; V: TRBV12-3/TRBV12-4; J: TRBJ2-1; D: .
CDR3: CASSRDRATGTQYF; DNA: TGTGCCAGCAGTAGGGACAGGGCCACGGGAACGCAGTATTTT; size: few; V: TRBV6-6; J: TRBJ2-3; D: TRBD1
CDR3: CASSLRVSNQPQHF; DNA: TGTGCCAGCAGTTTAAGGGTCAGCAATCAGCCCCAGCATTTT; size: many; V: TRBV12-3/TRBV12-4; J: TRBJ1-5; D: .
CDR3: CASSFRLAGDDTQYF; DNA: TGCGCCAGCAGCTTTCGACTAGCGGGAGATGATACGCAGTATTTT; size: few; V: TRBV5-1; J: TRBJ2-3; D: TRBD2
CDR3: CASSDREGGYTF; DNA: TGTGCCAGCAGTGACAGGGAGGGTGGCTACACCTTC; size: .; V: TRBV28; J: TRBJ1-2; D: TRBD1
CDR3: CASSAQPVEPQHF; DNA: TGTGCCAGCAGCGCACAGCCAGTTGAGCCCCAGCATTTT; size: .; V: TRBV6-1; J: TRBJ1-5; D: .
CDR3: CASSLRGDTGNTIYF; DNA: TGCGCCAGCAGCCTACGGGGGGACACTGGAAACACCATATATTTT; size: .; V: TRBV5-1; J: TRBJ1-3; D: .
CDR3: CASSVEYGQYF; DNA: TGTGCCAGCAGTGTGGAGTACGGGCAGTATTTT; size: .; V: TRBV2; J: TRBJ2-3; D: .
CDR3: CASSSGDTGYEQYF; DNA: TGTGCCAGCAGCAGCGGGGACACAGGTTACGAGCAGTACTTC; size: few; V: TRBV12-3/TRBV12-4; J: TRBJ2-7; D: .
CDR3: CSASRFEVAYNEQYF; DNA: TGCAGTGCTAGTAGATTCGAGGTAGCCTACAATGAGCAGTACTTC; size: once; V: TRBV20-1; J: TRBJ2-5; D: .
CDR3: CSARPRQGKNYEQYF; DNA: TGCAGTGCTAGACCCAGACAGGGCAAAAACTACGAGCAGTACTTC; size: .; V: TRBV20-1; J: TRBJ2-7; D: TRBD1
CDR3: CASRATGVCTEAFF; DNA: TGTGCCAGCAGAGCTACAGGGGTGTGCACTGAAGCTTTCTTT; size: .; V: TRBV25-1; J: TRBJ1-1; D: TRBD1
CDR3: CASSYSKSVADFLDEQYF; DNA: TGTGCCAGCAGTTACTCGAAGTCAGTCGCGGACTTCTTGGACGAGCAGTACTTC; size: few; V: TRBV6-5; J: TRBJ2-7; D: .
CDR3: CASTLGDYEQYF; DNA: TGTGCCAGCACCTTGGGGGACTACGAGCAGTACTTC; size: few; V: TRBV7-9; J: TRBJ2-7; D: .
CDR3: CSARVQITDTQYF; DNA: TGCAGTGCTAGAGTTCAGATCACAGATACGCAGTATTTT; size: .; V: TRBV20-1; J: TRBJ2-3; D: .